Listed below are T cell receptor beta chains from one sample, sequenced in a study of blood T cell repertoires in COVID-19. Clones were sequenced by immunoSEQ multiplex PCR, and TCRdb holds only the in-frame ones, with some missing. In the table there are approximately 80,000 clones, roughly nine tenths of which are singletons. The source material was peripheral blood. The receptors come from a human donor in a cohort sampled during active COVID-19. Both conserved end residues are part of each CDR3.

j_gene	v_gene	CDR3aa
TRBJ1-4	TRBV28	CASRPTGGGKLFF
TRBJ1-2	TRBV28	CASRGTSYGYTF
TRBJ2-3	TRBV4-2	CASSQRLAGRTSTDTQYF
TRBJ1-3	TRBV6-1	CASSEGDSSGNTIYF
TRBJ2-7	TRBV2	CASSGLAGGYEQYF
TRBJ1-2	TRBV28	CASRYGTGSYTF
TRBJ2-3	TRBV25-1	CASSEYGYRARGTDTQYF
TRBJ1-5	TRBV20-1	CSASIEGAYSNQPQHF
TRBJ1-1	TRBV3-1/TRBV3-2	CASSQEIAQATEAFF
TRBJ2-7	TRBV5-1	CASSLDAGTYEQYF
TRBJ1-2	TRBV27	CASSLSIGANYGYTF
TRBJ2-2	TRBV11-3	CASSSPTGVHGELFF
TRBJ2-1	TRBV2	CASSDLGLSLEQFF
TRBJ2-7	TRBV5-1	CASSQGGMGPYEQYF
TRBJ1-5	TRBV3-1/TRBV3-2	CASSQGQFNQPQHF